This TCR beta chain emerged from a study of shared clonotypes between healthy human individuals. Sequencing used immunoSEQ multiplex PCR; TCRdb keeps in-frame clones, though not all of them. The repertoire holds some 1,400,000 clones, with roughly 96% as singletons. Subsets obtained from CD4+ cells comprised CD45RA+ naive and CD45RA-negative memory cells. Sequences were obtained from naive CD4+ T cells sorted from blood. The subset here: CD45RA+ positively selected. This clonotype was obtained from a man younger than 45 in good health.

In DNA form, the CDR3 reads TGTGCCAGCCTGACAGTTAGCTCTGGGGCCAACGTCCTGACTTTC. Translating it yields CASLTVSSGANVLTF. This chain connects TRBV28 to TRBJ2-6; TRBD1 might be the D (5 bases). Germline CDR1 reads MDHEN; CDR2 reads SYDVKM. This CDR3 is built from 15 residues. Trimming cost V 8 bases and J 0 bases, with 11 bases left between them.